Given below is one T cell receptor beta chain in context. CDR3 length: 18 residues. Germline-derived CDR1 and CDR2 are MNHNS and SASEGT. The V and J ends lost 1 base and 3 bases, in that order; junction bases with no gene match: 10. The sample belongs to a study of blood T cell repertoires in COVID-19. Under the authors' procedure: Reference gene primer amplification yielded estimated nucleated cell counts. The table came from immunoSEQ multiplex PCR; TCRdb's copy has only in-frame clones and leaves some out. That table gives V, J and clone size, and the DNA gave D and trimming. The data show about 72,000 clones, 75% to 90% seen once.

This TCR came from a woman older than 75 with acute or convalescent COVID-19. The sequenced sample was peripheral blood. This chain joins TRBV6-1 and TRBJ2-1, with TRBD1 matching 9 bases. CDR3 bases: TGTGCCAGCAGTGAAGGCCGCGGACAGGGGAGGGTCTACAATGAGCAGTTCTTC. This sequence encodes CASSEGRGQGRVYNEQFF.